The present T cell receptor (beta chain) was sequenced within a study of shared clonotypes between healthy human individuals. The protocol was immunoSEQ multiplex PCR, while the TCRdb copy is restricted to in-frame clones and leaves out a portion. The sample lists roughly 2.6 million clones; approximately 90% were seen once. The CDR3 length is 15 residues. Germline V gives CDR1 SNHLY, CDR2 FYNNEI. Trimming shortened V by 4 bases and J by 7 bases, and 16 bases separated the two germline ends. The sequence derives from a man aged 18-30 years in good health. The chain employs TRBV2 and TRBJ2-2, with TRBD2 as a possible D gene (7 bases). Material for sequencing was naive CD4+ T cells sorted from blood. Subset of the sample: CD45RA+ positively selected. This CDR3 reads CASSAPGGHNGELFF. CDR3 coding DNA: TGTGCCAGCAGTGCGCCCGGGGGGCATAACGGGGAGCTGTTTTTT.